The 31 T cell receptor beta chains presented below share a single source sample, sequenced in a study of CXCR3-negative and CXCR3-positive naive CD8 T cells. It was by 5' RACE with UMI labels that the TRB cDNA libraries were prepared. Reprocessing the 5' RACE reads, TCRdb reports a single entry for every CDR3 protein and omits DNA. Recorded for this sample: roughly 89,000 distinct CDR3 sequences. The sequenced sample was naive CXCR3- CD8+ T cells from blood. Subset meaning: CD45RO-CCR7+CD27+CD95- naive CD8+ T cells lacking CXCR3 (TNR3-). Receptor source: a human donor in good health. Some clones in this sample may be carry-over from other donors' samples.

The V gene is TRBV7-3, the J gene TRBJ2-1; TCRdb gives TRBD2 as the D gene, but with no DNA this cannot be confirmed. Germline CDR1 is SGHTA and CDR2 is FQGTGA. The CDR3 spans 17 residues. The CDR3 here is CASSLDGGGASYNEEFF. The variable domain in full, with the rest retrieved from reference TRBV7-3 and TRBJ2-1, is GAGVSQTPSNKVTEKGKYVELRCDPISGHTALYWYRQSLGQGPEFLIYFQGTGAADDSGLPNDRFFAVRPEGSVSTLKIQRTERGDSAVYLCASSLDGGGASYNEEFFGPGTRLTVL.

This sequence joins TRBV20-1 and TRBJ1-1; the TRBD1 assignment by TCRdb is unverifiable without DNA. Per germline, CDR1 DFQATT and CDR2 SNEGSKA (reference sequence). This CDR3 has 11 amino acids. CDR3 sequence: CSASRGTEAFF.

This rearrangement joins TRBV4-1 to TRBJ2-7; TCRdb selects TRBD1, and the lack of DNA leaves this call unchecked. The CDR3 covers 16 residues. Germline CDR1 MGHRA, CDR2 YSYEKL. This CDR3 reads CASSQSRTGVFYEQYF.

This sequence joins TRBV27 and TRBJ2-3; lacking DNA, the TRBD1 call made by TCRdb goes unchecked. The CDR3 has 12 amino acids. Looked up from germline, CDR1 is MNHEY and CDR2 is SMNVEV (reference sequence). The CDR3 protein is CATTGSPDTQYF.

The chain combines TRBV7-8 with TRBJ2-1; the D call from TCRdb, TRBD2, cannot be confirmed without DNA. This CDR3 region has 14 residues. Germline V gene sequence: CDR1 SGHVS, CDR2 FQNEAQ. The CDR3 here is CASSLLGGTDEQFF.

The chain is built from TRBV4-2 and TRBJ2-7; with no DNA, the TCRdb D assignment of TRBD2 cannot be verified. CDR1 is LGHNA and CDR2 is YNFKEQ in the germline V gene. The CDR3 sequence is 16 residues long. This CDR3 is CASSQDGTSGGYEQYF.

CDR3 amino acids: CASSLALNTLGIEQFF. This sequence joins TRBV28 and TRBJ2-1; TCRdb's assignment of TRBD2 cannot be checked, as there is no DNA. This CDR3 has 16 amino acids. The germline gives CDR1 MDHEN, CDR2 SYDVKM.

The chain employs TRBV3-1 and TRBJ2-2; there is no DNA to check the TCRdb D call of TRBD1. Germline CDR1 reads LGHDT; CDR2 reads YNNKEL (reference sequence). This CDR3 has 16 amino acids. The CDR3 reads CASSQGRGANTGELFF.

This chain uses TRBV5-1 with TRBJ2-3. Germline V CDR1 and CDR2: SGHRS, YFSETQ. CDR3 length equals 16 residues. CDR3 amino acids: CASSLGASPYTDTQYF.

The J gene is TRBJ1-4, the V gene TRBV4-1; TCRdb calls TRBD1, which cannot be checked without DNA. Per the germline V gene, CDR1 is MGHRA and CDR2 is YSYEKL. CDR3 size: 14 residues. CDR3: CASSPTGGEEKLFF.

V gene TRBV12-3 or TRBV12-4 combines with J gene TRBJ2-5; TCRdb selects TRBD2, and the lack of DNA leaves this call unchecked. This CDR3 spans 16 amino acids. The CDR3 is CASSLRLAGGVETQYF.

V and J are TRBV5-1 and TRBJ1-1; TCRdb reports TRBD1, a call that lacks DNA to check it against. CDR1 and CDR2 from the germline V gene are SGHRS and YFSETQ. This CDR3 contains 14 residues. The CDR3 is CASSLNWGAAEAFF. Based on the CDR3 plus reference TRBV5-1 and TRBJ1-1, the full variable domain is KAGVTQTPRYLIKTRGQQVTLSCSPISGHRSVSWYQQTPGQGLQFLFEYFSETQRNKGNFPGRFSGRQFSNSRSEMNVSTLELGDSALYLCASSLNWGAAEAFFGQGTRLTVV.

V is TRBV20-1 and J is TRBJ2-3. CDR1 is DFQATT and CDR2 is SNEGSKA in the germline V gene (reference sequence). This CDR3 is 15 amino acids long. The CDR3: CSAPGGVSSTDTQYF.

The chain employs TRBV30 and TRBJ2-5; TCRdb names TRBD1, which stays unverified in the absence of DNA. The CDR3 is 15 residues long. Germline assignment: CDR1 GTSNPN and CDR2 SVGIG (reference sequence). The CDR3 reads CAWRYGGFEQETQYF.

V usage is TRBV5-1 and J usage is TRBJ1-1. Germline CDR1 and CDR2: SGHRS and YFSETQ. The CDR3 has 13 amino acids. CDR3 loop: CASTTTVNTEAFF.

This chain links TRBV13 with TRBJ1-1; without DNA, the TCRdb call of TRBD1 cannot be checked. The CDR3 has 13 amino acids. Germline assignment: CDR1 PRHDT and CDR2 FYEKMQ (reference sequence). CDR3 amino acids: CASSLARGSEAFF.

This chain joins TRBV6-5 and TRBJ2-2; as DNA is missing, the TRBD1 call by TCRdb cannot be tested. Germline-derived CDR1 and CDR2 are MNHEY and SVGAGI. This CDR3 comprises 13 residues. The chain's CDR3 is CASSLSGTGELFF.

The rearrangement uses TRBV13 and TRBJ2-7; TCRdb returns TRBD1, unconfirmable since there is no DNA. The CDR3 loop spans 14 amino acids. CDR1 is PRHDT, CDR2 FYEKMQ, per germline (reference sequence). This chain's CDR3 is CASSSVDSTYEQYF.

The chain joins TRBV2 to TRBJ2-5; TCRdb's D call, TRBD1, is unchecked because there is no DNA. The CDR3 runs 14 residues. The germline CDR1 and CDR2 sequences are SNHLY and FYNNEI. CDR3 in amino acids: CASSDGTVQETQYF.

This chain uses TRBV12-3 or TRBV12-4 with TRBJ1-1. The CDR3 spans 14 residues. CDR3: CASIDGLGGLEAFF.

The V gene is TRBV6-2 or TRBV6-3, the J gene TRBJ1-1; TCRdb reports TRBD1, a call that lacks DNA to check it against. The CDR3 runs 15 residues. The germline gives CDR1 MNHEY, CDR2 SVGEGT. CDR3 region: CASRSPPTGYDEAFF.

The rearrangement links TRBV19 to TRBJ1-1. This CDR3 has 12 amino acids. Germline V gene sequence: CDR1 LNHDA, CDR2 SQIVND (reference sequence). CDR3 residues: CASSTGGSEAFF.

This chain connects TRBV2 to TRBJ1-4; checking the TCRdb D call of TRBD1 is not possible without DNA. The CDR3 runs 15 residues. CDR1 and CDR2 from the germline V gene are SNHLY and FYNNEI. This CDR3 reads CASSPFDRAGEKLFF. The full variable domain, in which reference TRBV2 and TRBJ1-4 provide the parts outside the CDR3, is EPEVTQTPSHQVTQMGQEVILRCVPISNHLYFYWYRQILGQKVEFLVSFYNNEISEKSEIFDDQFSVERPDGSNFTLKIRSTKLEDSAMYFCASSPFDRAGEKLFFGSGTQLSVL.

The J gene is TRBJ2-1, the V gene TRBV7-3. The CDR3 contains 15 residues. Germline CDR1 and CDR2: SGHTA and FQGTGA. The CDR3 here is CASSSAGGAYNEQFF.

This chain joins TRBV6-4 and TRBJ2-3; as DNA is missing, the TRBD1 call by TCRdb cannot be tested. Germline CDR1 reads MRHNA; CDR2 reads SNTAGT. This CDR3 contains 14 residues. CDR3 residues: CASSAGQGTDTQYF.

The chain uses TRBV28 and TRBJ1-2; TCRdb lists TRBD1, though no DNA is available to test this call. Germline V gene data show CDR1 as MDHEN and CDR2 as SYDVKM. There are 15 residues in the CDR3. The CDR3 loop is CASSLSYTGDYGYTF.

The rearrangement uses TRBV5-1 and TRBJ2-1; TCRdb calls TRBD1, which cannot be checked without DNA. In germline, CDR1 is SGHRS, CDR2 YFSETQ. This CDR3 spans 15 amino acids. The CDR3 sequence: CASSLSTGSFNEQFF. The variable domain in full, with the rest retrieved from reference TRBV5-1 and TRBJ2-1, is KAGVTQTPRYLIKTRGQQVTLSCSPISGHRSVSWYQQTPGQGLQFLFEYFSETQRNKGNFPGRFSGRQFSNSRSEMNVSTLELGDSALYLCASSLSTGSFNEQFFGPGTRLTVL.

The rearrangement uses TRBV28 and TRBJ1-2; TCRdb reports TRBD1, a call that lacks DNA to check it against. Germline CDR1 MDHEN, CDR2 SYDVKM. CDR3 length: 16 amino acids. The chain's CDR3 is CASSLLARAGGDGYTF.

The chain has TRBV9 and TRBJ2-1; TCRdb's D call, TRBD1, is unchecked because there is no DNA. CDR1 and CDR2 from the germline V gene are SGDLS and YYNGEE. CDR3 size: 15 residues. This chain's CDR3 is CASSASVGGYNEQFF.

The rearrangement links TRBV12-3 or TRBV12-4 to TRBJ2-1. The CDR3 is 13 amino acids. The CDR3 reads CASSKQANNEQFF.

The gene calls are TRBV29-1 and TRBJ2-7; as DNA is missing, the TRBD1 call by TCRdb cannot be tested. Germline lookup yields CDR1 SQVTM and CDR2 ANQGSEA. The CDR3 covers 13 residues. CDR3 residues: CSATGGHGYEQYF.